A single T cell receptor beta chain is shown here with its context. Its antigen is undetermined. This sample was included in a study of cytomegalovirus exposure and HLA in healthy donors. Study background: Among the 398 genotyped donors, less than 85% were placed in the Caucasian-associated ancestry cluster.

The germline V gene has CDR1 SNHLY and CDR2 FYNNEI. The CDR3 totals 14 residues. V was pared by 6 bases and J by 0 bases, with 1 base of the junction left unmatched. Findings of the study overall: Later on, an analysis found that several of the most significant clusters appeared to be linked to common viral pathogens, which included parvovirus B19.

PCR primers comprised 60 Vbeta and 13 Jbeta primers. Sequencing was performed with immunoSEQ multiplex PCR; in TCRdb, only in-frame clones are kept and a portion is missing. Here the sample spans roughly 140,000 clones, approximately 80% being singletons. The sample consisted of PBMCs. V and J are TRBV2 and TRBJ2-2; 7 bases map to TRBD2. This TCR was recovered from a woman aged 40 to 50 in good health and CMV-seropositive. The CDR3 sequence: CASRLAANTGELFF. DNA for the CDR3: TGTGCCAGCAGGCTAGCGGCGAACACCGGGGAGCTGTTTTTT.